Listed here are 18 T cell receptor beta chains from one sample, sequenced in a study of ipilimumab plus nivolumab after autologous stem cell transplantation (dated by TCRdb to 2020 to 2022). The library was produced with the immunoSEQ multiplex PCR assay. As stored in TCRdb, this immuneACCESS dataset retains in-frame rearrangements with V and J assigned. A fraction of the clones does not appear; measured against another copy, unresolved V genes explain less than half of the discrepancy, and the remainder lacks a known reason. The sample has tens of thousands of clones on record, about 83% of them singletons. Approximately 2.2% of the sample goes to the ten largest clones. The sequencing here drew on PBMCs, taken in a trial of ipilimumab plus nivolumab as post-transplant consolidation. The source of these receptors is a male donor with diffuse large B-cell lymphoma.

This clone was recorded many times. The V call is TRBV7-9, the J call TRBJ1-2, with 7 bases aligning to TRBD1. The germline V gene encodes CDR1 SEHNR and CDR2 FQNEAQ (reference sequence). The CDR3 has 16 residues. The V segment lost 5 bases and the J segment 2 bases; nucleotides outside the gene matches: 11. CDR3 coding DNA: TGTGCCAGCAGCCCGAGATTTAGGGGGCGCAACTATGGCTACACCTTC. This sequence encodes CASSPRFRGRNYGYTF.

V and J are TRBV7-2 and TRBJ1-2; D is ambiguous. The V end was cut by 5 bases, the J end by 4 bases, with 8 bases between. The CDR3 loop spans 12 amino acids. Germline CDR1 and CDR2: SGHTA and FQGNSA. For the CDR3, the DNA is TGTGCCAGCAGCCCCGCTTTCTATGGCTACACCTTC. It is translated as CASSPAFYGYTF.

The V gene is TRBV7-9, the J gene TRBJ2-3; a possible D gene is TRBD2 (6 bases). Germline V gene data show CDR1 as SEHNR and CDR2 as FQNEAQ (reference sequence). The CDR3 is 14 residues long. V lost 3 bases and J lost 1, with 8 bases in between. CDR3 region: CASSFASGTDTQYF. CDR3 nucleotides: TGTGCCAGCAGCTTCGCTAGCGGCACAGATACGCAGTATTTT.

This clone was seen once. V usage is TRBV1 and J usage is TRBJ1-4; the D segment call TRBD1 is taken from the table without a DNA check. TRBV1 is designated a pseudogene. The CDR3 is made up of 13 amino acids. The CDR3 protein is CTSGTGDYEKLFF. In nucleotides, the CDR3 is TGCACCAGCGGGACAGGGGATTATGAAAAACTGTTTTTT.

The table lists this clone with a few counts. The CDR3 reads CASSLAGGLAQYF. The CDR3 DNA sequence: TGTGCCAGCAGCTTAGCGGGGGGGCTCGCGCAGTATTTT. The chain links TRBV7-3 to TRBJ2-3; 9 positions agree with TRBD2. V shed 2 bases and J 10 bases; nucleotides not matched to a gene: 4. This CDR3 is built from 13 residues. CDR1 SGHTA and CDR2 FQGTGA come from the germline V gene.

A few counts support this clone. The chain joins TRBV5-1 to TRBJ1-1; D uncertain. The V gene's germline CDR1 is SGHRS and CDR2 YFSETQ. V was cut by 0 bases and J by 1 base, with 7 bases left in between. There are 14 residues in the CDR3. CDR3 region: CASSLEPGNTEAFF. CDR3 coding DNA: TGCGCCAGCAGCTTGGAGCCGGGGAACACTGAAGCTTTCTTT.

The chain has TRBV7-2 and TRBJ2-1; D uncertain. Germline V gene sequence: CDR1 SGHTA, CDR2 FQGNSA. This CDR3 contains 16 residues. With 0 bases removed from V and 5 bases from J, the gap between germline ends came to 14 bases. This CDR3 is CASSLALTVSNNEQFF. The CDR3 DNA sequence: TGTGCCAGCAGCTTAGCGCTCACAGTCTCTAACAATGAGCAGTTCTTC.

The rearrangement uses TRBV6-9 and TRBJ2-7, with TRBD1 matching 9 bases. Germline V gives CDR1 MNHGY, CDR2 SVAAGI. The CDR3 is 15 residues long. V was pared by 4 bases and J by 3 bases, with 7 bases of the junction left unmatched. The CDR3 nucleotides read TGTGCCAGCAGTTCCCCGGACAGGGGAAACTACGAGCAGTACTTC. Its translation: CASSSPDRGNYEQYF.

The rearrangement links TRBV6-1 to TRBJ1-4; D is perhaps TRBD1 (5 bases). The germline V gene has CDR1 MNHNS and CDR2 SASEGT. V was pared by 4 bases and J by 11 bases, with 14 bases between. The CDR3 is 13 residues long. CDR3 DNA sequence: TGTGCCAGCAGTGGAGGGACTTGGGGGAAACTGTTTTTT. Protein sequence: CASSGGTWGKLFF.

The chain employs TRBV5-1 and TRBJ1-3; 7 bases agree with TRBD1. The CDR3 is 14 amino acids. V shed 4 bases and J 3 bases; nucleotides not matched to a gene: 4. Germline-derived CDR1 and CDR2 are SGHRS and YFSETQ. The DNA for the CDR3 is TGCGCCAGCAGCACCGACAGGGTTGGAAACACCATATATTTT. It is translated as CASSTDRVGNTIYF.

The chain uses TRBV14 and TRBJ2-3, with 9 bases lining up with TRBD1. Germline V lookup: CDR1 SGHDN, CDR2 FVKESK. The trim removed 5 bases at V and 4 bases at J, leaving 7 bases unmatched. The length of the CDR3 is 15 residues. The CDR3 here is CASSLDTGGADTQYF. DNA for the CDR3: TGTGCCAGCAGCTTGGACACAGGGGGCGCAGATACGCAGTATTTT. The full variable domain, with the rest looked up from reference TRBV14 and TRBJ2-3, is EAGVTQFPSHSVIEKGQTVTLRCDPISGHDNLYWYRRVMGKEIKFLLHFVKESKQDESGMPNNRFLAERTGGTYSTLKVQPAELEDSGVYFCASSLDTGGADTQYFGPGTRLTVL.

This chain uses TRBV7-9 with TRBJ1-2; D is undetermined. The germline CDR1 and CDR2 sequences are SEHNR and FQNEAQ (reference sequence). CDR3 length: 13 residues. V shed 5 bases and J shed 7 bases, with 14 bases lying between them. The CDR3 DNA reads TGTGCCAGCAGCCCCCGGACTGGGTTTGGCTACACCTTC. This codes for CASSPRTGFGYTF.

The V gene is TRBV5-1, the J gene TRBJ1-6; D is perhaps TRBD1 (6 bases). The ends were cut back, 4 bases at V and 8 bases at J, with 28 bases in the middle. This CDR3 has 19 residues. The germline V gene has CDR1 SGHRS and CDR2 YFSETQ. This chain's CDR3 is CASSLGQLYQGKWDSPLHF. The CDR3 DNA is TGCGCCAGCAGCCTCGGACAGCTCTACCAGGGCAAATGGGATTCACCCCTCCACTTT.

The chain uses TRBV6-5 and TRBJ1-5, with 8 bases aligning to TRBD1. The CDR3 runs 15 residues. J lost 4 bases, V lost 6 bases, and 8 bases had no gene match. Germline CDR1 is MNHEY and CDR2 is SVGAGI. The CDR3 region has the DNA TGTGCCAGCAGACCCGACAGGGGACCAAATCAGCCCCAGCATTTT. This gives the protein CASRPDRGPNQPQHF.

This rearrangement joins TRBV4-1 to TRBJ2-7; 7 bases are shared with TRBD2. V dropped 5 bases and J dropped 4; count of bases not matched to a gene: 11. This CDR3 has 15 residues. Germline-derived CDR1 and CDR2 are MGHRA and YSYEKL. CDR3 nucleotide sequence: TGCGCCAGCAGCAGTGCCGGAACAGCGGGGTACGAGCAGTACTTC. Protein: CASSSAGTAGYEQYF.

The chain joins TRBV4-1 to TRBJ2-3; D call uncertain. Germline CDR1 and CDR2: MGHRA and YSYEKL. This CDR3 contains 15 residues. Trimming took 4 bases from V and 2 from J, leaving 13 bases between them. The CDR3 DNA follows: TGCGCCAGCAGCCGTGCCGTGGGCCTCACAGATACGCAGTATTTT. Amino acids: CASSRAVGLTDTQYF.

This chain uses TRBV9 with TRBJ2-6; D is unresolved. This CDR3 is 14 amino acids long. The germline gives CDR1 SGDLS, CDR2 YYNGEE. V lost 5 bases, J lost 1 base, and 7 bases lay in between. This CDR3 reads CASSSLSGANVLTF. CDR3 sequence (DNA): TGTGCCAGCAGTTCCCTTTCTGGGGCCAACGTCCTGACTTTC.

This chain joins TRBV5-1 and TRBJ2-3; D gene ambiguous. The CDR3 totals 14 residues. The V gene's germline CDR1 is SGHRS and CDR2 YFSETQ. Trimming took 0 bases from V and 2 from J, leaving 7 bases between them. The CDR3 coding sequence is TGCGCCAGCAGCTTGGAGAAACTCACAGATACGCAGTATTTT. This encodes CASSLEKLTDTQYF. Full variable domain (missing parts from reference TRBV5-1 and TRBJ2-3): KAGVTQTPRYLIKTRGQQVTLSCSPISGHRSVSWYQQTPGQGLQFLFEYFSETQRNKGNFPGRFSGRQFSNSRSEMNVSTLELGDSALYLCASSLEKLTDTQYFGPGTRLTVL.